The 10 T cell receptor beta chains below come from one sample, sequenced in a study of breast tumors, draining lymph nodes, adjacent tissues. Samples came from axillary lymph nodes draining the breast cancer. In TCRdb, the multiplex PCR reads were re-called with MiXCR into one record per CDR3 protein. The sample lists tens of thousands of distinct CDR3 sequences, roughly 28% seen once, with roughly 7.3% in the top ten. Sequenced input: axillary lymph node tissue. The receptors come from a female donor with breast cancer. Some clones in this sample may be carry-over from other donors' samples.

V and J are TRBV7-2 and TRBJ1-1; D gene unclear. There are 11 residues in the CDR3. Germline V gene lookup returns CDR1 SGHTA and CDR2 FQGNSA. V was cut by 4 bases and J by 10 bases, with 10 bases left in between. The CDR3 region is CASSSRTRAFF. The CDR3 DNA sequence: TGTGCCAGCAGCTCCCGGACGCGAGCTTTCTTT.

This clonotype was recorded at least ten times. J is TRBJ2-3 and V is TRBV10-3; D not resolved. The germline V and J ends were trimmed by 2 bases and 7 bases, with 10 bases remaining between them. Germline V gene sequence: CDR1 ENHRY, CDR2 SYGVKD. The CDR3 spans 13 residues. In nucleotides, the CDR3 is TGTGCCATCAGTGAGACGCTGTCAAATACGCAGTATTTT. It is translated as CAISETLSNTQYF.

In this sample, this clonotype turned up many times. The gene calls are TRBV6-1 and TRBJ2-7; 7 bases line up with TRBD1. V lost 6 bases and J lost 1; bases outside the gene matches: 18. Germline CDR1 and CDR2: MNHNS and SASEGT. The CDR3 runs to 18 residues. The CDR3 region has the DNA TGTGCCAGCAGGGTACCAAGTCTGACAGGGATGGGATCCTACGAGCAGTACTTC. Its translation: CASRVPSLTGMGSYEQYF.

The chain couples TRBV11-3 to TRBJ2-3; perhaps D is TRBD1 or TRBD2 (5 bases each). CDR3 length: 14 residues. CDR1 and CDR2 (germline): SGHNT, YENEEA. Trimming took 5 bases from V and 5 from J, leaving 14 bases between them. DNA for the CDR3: TGTGCCAGCAGCCCTAGGGACCTCGTAGATACGCAGTATTTT. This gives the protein CASSPRDLVDTQYF.

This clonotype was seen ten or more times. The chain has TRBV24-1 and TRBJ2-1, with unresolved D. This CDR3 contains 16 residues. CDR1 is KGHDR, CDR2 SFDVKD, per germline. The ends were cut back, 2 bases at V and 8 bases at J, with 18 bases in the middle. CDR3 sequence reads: CATSDWAQSKPHEQFF. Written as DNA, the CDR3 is TGTGCCACCAGTGATTGGGCCCAATCAAAGCCCCATGAGCAGTTCTTC.

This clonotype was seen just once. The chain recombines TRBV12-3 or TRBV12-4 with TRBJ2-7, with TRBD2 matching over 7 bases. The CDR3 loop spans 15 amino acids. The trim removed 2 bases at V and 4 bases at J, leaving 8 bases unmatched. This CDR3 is CASSLSASGPYEQYF. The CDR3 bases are TGTGCCAGCAGTTTATCGGCTAGCGGTCCATACGAGCAGTACTTC.

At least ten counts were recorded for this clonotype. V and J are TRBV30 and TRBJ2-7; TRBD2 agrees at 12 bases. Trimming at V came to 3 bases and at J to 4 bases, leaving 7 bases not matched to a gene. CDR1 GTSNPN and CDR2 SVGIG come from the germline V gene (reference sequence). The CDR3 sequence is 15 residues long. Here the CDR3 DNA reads TGTGCCTGGAGAGGGACTAGCGGGTCTTTTTACGAGCAGTACTTC. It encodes CAWRGTSGSFYEQYF.

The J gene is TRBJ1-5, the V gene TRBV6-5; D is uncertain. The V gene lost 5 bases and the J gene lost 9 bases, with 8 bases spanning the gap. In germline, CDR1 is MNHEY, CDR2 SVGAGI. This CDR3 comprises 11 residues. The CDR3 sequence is CASSPRGPQHF. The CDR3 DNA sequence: TGTGCCAGCAGTCCCCGGGGGCCCCAGCATTTT.

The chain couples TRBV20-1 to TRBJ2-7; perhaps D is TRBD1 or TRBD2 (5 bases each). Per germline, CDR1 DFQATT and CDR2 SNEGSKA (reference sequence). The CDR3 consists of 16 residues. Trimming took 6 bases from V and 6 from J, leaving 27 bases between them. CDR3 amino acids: CSASSLGRLPGVEQYF. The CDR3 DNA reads TGCAGTGCCAGCAGCCTGGGACGGCTCCCGGGTGTCGAGCAGTACTTC.

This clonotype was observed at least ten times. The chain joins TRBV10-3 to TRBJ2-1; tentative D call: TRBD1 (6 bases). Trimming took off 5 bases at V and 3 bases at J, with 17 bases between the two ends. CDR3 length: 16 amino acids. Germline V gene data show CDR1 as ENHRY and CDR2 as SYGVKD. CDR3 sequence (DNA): TGTGCCATCAGTTCCTCTATGACAGGAAACTACAATGAGCAGTTCTTC. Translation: CAISSSMTGNYNEQFF.